Listed here are 9 T cell receptor beta chains from one sample, sequenced in a study of blood T cell repertoires in COVID-19. This table comes from immunoSEQ multiplex PCR, and its TCRdb copy is limited to in-frame clones, with some not included. The sample carries 130,000 to 150,000 clones, under 90% recorded once. Sequencing was performed on peripheral blood. These receptors were collected from a man in his sixties or seventies who had recovered from COVID-19.

The chain couples TRBV5-1 to TRBJ2-4; D might be TRBD1 (6 bases). The germline V gene encodes CDR1 SGHRS and CDR2 YFSETQ. This CDR3 spans 13 amino acids. V gave up 7 bases and J gave up 9 bases, with 17 bases separating them. CDR3 in amino acids: CASGDTYSPIQYF. For the CDR3, the DNA is TGCGCCAGCGGGGACACCTACTCCCCCATTCAGTACTTC.

V is TRBV12-5 and J is TRBJ1-2; possibly TRBD1 for D (6 bases). Trimming took 4 bases from V and 4 from J, leaving 13 bases between them. This CDR3 region has 14 residues. Germline V CDR1 and CDR2: LGHNT, FRNRAP. The DNA of the CDR3 is TGTGCTAGTGGTTGGCCACAGGGATTCTATGGCTACACCTTC. Translation gives CASGWPQGFYGYTF.

This rearrangement joins TRBV6-6 to TRBJ2-7; 10 nucleotides match TRBD2. Trimming at V came to 2 bases and at J to 6 bases, leaving 10 bases not matched to a gene. Germline V gene data show CDR1 as MNHNY and CDR2 as SVGAGI (reference sequence). This CDR3 comprises 16 residues. This CDR3 reads CASSYLLAGAPREQYF. The CDR3 DNA sequence: TGTGCCAGCAGTTACCTCCTAGCGGGAGCTCCACGCGAGCAGTACTTC.

This clone was recorded once. V gene TRBV4-3 combines with J gene TRBJ2-3; TRBD2 matches at 10 bases. CDR3 length: 16 amino acids. Germline V gene sequence: CDR1 LGHNA, CDR2 YSLEER. J gave up 5 bases and V 0 bases, and 5 bases lay outside the gene matches. In DNA form, the CDR3 reads TGCGCCAGCAGCCAAGACTCAGCGGGAGGGGTAGATACGCAGTATTTT. Its translation is CASSQDSAGGVDTQYF.

The sample holds one count of this clone. The chain recombines TRBV27 with TRBJ1-1; no clear D. The CDR3 spans 15 residues. Germline CDR1 and CDR2: MNHEY and SMNVEV (reference sequence). Trimming removed 2 bases from V and 1 base from J, with 11 bases in between. This chain's CDR3 is CASSLIRRANTEAFF. In nucleotides, the CDR3 is TGTGCCAGCAGTTTAATTCGGAGAGCGAACACTGAAGCTTTCTTT.

V gene TRBV13 combines with J gene TRBJ2-7; 11 positions agree with TRBD2. There are 14 residues in the CDR3. V lost 5 bases and J lost 9; bases outside the gene matches: 9. Germline lookup yields CDR1 PRHDT and CDR2 FYEKMQ (reference sequence). In nucleotides, the CDR3 is TGTGCCAGCAGCCCGTCGACTAGCGGGAAGGGGCAGTACTTC. It encodes CASSPSTSGKGQYF.

The CDR3 region has the DNA TGTGCCAGCAGCGTAAGGACAGGGGACAATTCACCCCTCCACTTT. It encodes CASSVRTGDNSPLHF. The J gene is TRBJ1-6, the V gene TRBV9; 9 nucleotides agree with TRBD1. J gave up 7 bases and V 1 base, and 3 bases lay outside the gene matches. The germline V gene encodes CDR1 SGDLS and CDR2 YYNGEE. The CDR3 has 15 residues.

The chain links TRBV19 to TRBJ2-1, with D perhaps TRBD1 (5 bases). The germline V and J ends were trimmed by 3 bases and 3 bases, with 15 bases remaining between them. This CDR3 has 16 amino acids. Germline V gene sequence: CDR1 LNHDA, CDR2 SQIVND (reference sequence). The CDR3 DNA reads as TGTGCCAGTAGTATGGGGCAGGAACTCATCTACAATGAGCAGTTCTTC. Encoded protein: CASSMGQELIYNEQFF.

This clone appeared once. This chain uses TRBV6-5 with TRBJ1-1, with D hard to call. CDR3 length equals 14 residues. V lost 4 bases and J lost 3, with 12 bases in between. Germline assignment: CDR1 MNHEY and CDR2 SVGAGI. This CDR3 is CASSSSLSYTEAFF. The CDR3 DNA follows: TGTGCCAGCAGTTCCTCACTTTCTTACACTGAAGCTTTCTTT.